This TCR beta chain is drawn from a study of cytomegalovirus exposure and HLA in healthy donors. The study, taken as a whole, reports: There were about 160 TCR beta chains listed as cytomegalovirus-associated. There was a cluster of highly shared sequence variants that was likely a sequencing artifact. Productive status was seen about 90% or about 30% of the time for most TCR beta V segments in an earlier analysis. Sequencing depth roughly uniform across donors was assumed in presence/absence analyses.

Remarks on this clone: Its target is not known.

Vbeta (60) and Jbeta (13) primers were used in the PCR. Produced via immunoSEQ multiplex PCR; TCRdb's table is partial and in-frame only. This repertoire includes approximately 58,000 clones. Germline values: CDR1 SGHTS, CDR2 YDEGEE. The CDR3 loop spans 17 amino acids. The germline V and J ends were trimmed by 1 base and 1 base, with 18 bases remaining between them. The receptor's source is a man aged 25-45 years in good health and CMV-seropositive. V is TRBV5-8 and J is TRBJ2-7; maybe TRBD1 (7 bases). Material: PBMCs. The CDR3 nucleotides are TGTGCCAGCAGCTTGCCGCCTTGGCAGGGGGGTTCCTACGAGCAGTACTTC. Translation: CASSLPPWQGGSYEQYF.